The next 2 T cell receptor beta chains were all read from a single sample in a study of T-cell reconstitution after alpha-beta-depleted transplantation in children. The authors prepared the TCRbeta library with unique molecular identifiers. TCRdb processed the PCR reads anew with MiXCR; each CDR3 protein has one entry. The data contain roughly 400,000 distinct CDR3 sequences, over 20% of them seen just once; the ten biggest clones take up around 4%. Sequencing was performed on PBMCs from the stem cell graft donor, taken from the stem cell graft. These receptors were obtained from a human donor who donated a stem cell graft to a child with acute myeloid leukemia.

This clonotype has only a few counts. A much more abundant neighbour one base away suggests this may be a read error. The chain recombines TRBV24-1 with TRBJ2-7; 7 bases match TRBD1. This CDR3 spans 12 amino acids. CDR1 and CDR2 (germline): KGHDR, SFDVKD. The V gene end was trimmed by 7 bases and the J gene end by 3 bases; junction bases not matched to a gene: 2. The CDR3 region is CATSRDSYEQYF. CDR3 DNA sequence: TGTGCCACCAGCCGGGACAGCTACGAGCAGTACTTC.

The chain couples TRBV10-2 to TRBJ2-1, with TRBD2 matching over 11 bases. Losses at the gene ends were 7 bases for V and 5 bases for J; bases not matched to a gene: 4. This CDR3 comprises 14 residues. Germline loops: CDR1 WSHSY, CDR2 SAAADI. The CDR3 bases are TGCGCCAGCAATCCGGGACTAGCGGACAATGAGCAGTTCTTC. Translation gives CASNPGLADNEQFF.